The sample holds a few counts of the clone carrying this TCR beta chain. These data are taken from a study of blood T cells in healthy people across ages. V lost 4 bases and J lost 5, with 9 bases in between. CDR1 is SEHNR and CDR2 is FQNEAQ in the germline V gene (reference sequence). The CDR3 extends over 13 amino acids. A second PCR, run for 7 to 11 cycles, used a sample-barcoded 5' primer plus a J-beta primer mix. Each CDR3 protein gets one entry after TCRdb re-called the 5' RACE reads with MiXCR. The table lists roughly 700,000 distinct CDR3 sequences, roughly 25% of them singletons. These data were also reused for a study on T cells of mothers and their children.

The rearrangement joins TRBV7-9 to TRBJ2-4; D is unclear. The sample was blood. The source is a boy aged 5-17 years in good health. The CDR3 coding sequence is TGTGCCAGCAGCTCCGCAATCCAAAACATTCAGTACTTC. Its translation: CASSSAIQNIQYF.